The 8 T cell receptor beta chains below were found in one sample sequenced in a study of blood T cell repertoires in COVID-19. Repertoires were generated with immunoSEQ multiplex PCR, while TCRdb's copy carries only in-frame clones and drops some. The repertoire holds about 120,000 clones, with about four fifths as singletons. Sequenced: peripheral blood. The receptors here all came from an elderly woman with acute or convalescent COVID-19.

The chain has TRBV7-2 and TRBJ2-7; the D gene is possibly TRBD2 (6 bases). CDR3 size: 15 residues. CDR1 and CDR2 (germline): SGHTA, FQGNSA. V shed 5 bases and J shed 1 base, with 15 bases lying between them. DNA of the CDR3: TGTGCCAGCAGCCTCGGACTGGGGAGGTCCTACGAGCAGTACTTC. Translation: CASSLGLGRSYEQYF. Combining the CDR3 with reference TRBV7-2 and TRBJ2-7 gives the whole variable domain GAGVSQSPSNKVTEKGKDVELRCDPISGHTALYWYRQSLGQGLEFLIYFQGNSAPDKSGLPSDRFSAERTGGSVSTLTIQRTQQEDSAVYLCASSLGLGRSYEQYFGPGTRLTVT.

Comments on this clone: Different DNA sequences within this sample yield the same CDR3. The rearrangement links TRBV5-1 to TRBJ2-2, with D hard to call. Trimming shortened V by 0 bases and J by 3 bases, and 6 bases separated the two germline ends. This CDR3 comprises 14 residues. The V gene's germline CDR1 is SGHRS and CDR2 YFSETQ. Here the CDR3 DNA reads TGCGCCAGCAGCTTGGGACAAGACACCGGGGAGCTGTTTTTT. It encodes CASSLGQDTGELFF.

The chain couples TRBV11-2 to TRBJ2-5, with 7 bases matching TRBD2. Germline CDR1 is SGHAT and CDR2 is FQNNGV. J was trimmed by 5 bases and V by 4 bases; bases with no gene match: 7. This CDR3 spans 14 amino acids. CDR3 protein: CASSSPGGSETQYF. CDR3 DNA: TGTGCCAGCAGCTCGCCGGGAGGCTCGGAGACCCAGTACTTC.

The chain combines TRBV11-2 with TRBJ2-7; D gene ambiguous. V was shortened by 4 bases and J by 2 bases, with 3 bases between the two germline ends. This CDR3 has 11 residues. Germline CDR1 SGHAT, CDR2 FQNNGV. CDR3 sequence reads: CASSSAYEQYF. In nucleotides, the CDR3 is TGTGCCAGCAGCTCGGCCTACGAGCAGTACTTC. Together with reference TRBV11-2 and TRBJ2-7, the CDR3 gives the full variable domain: EAGVAQSPRYKIIEKRQSVAFWCNPISGHATLYWYQQILGQGPKLLIQFQNNGVVDDSQLPKDRFSAERLKGVDSTLKIQPAKLEDSAVYLCASSSAYEQYFGPGTRLTVT.

This chain joins TRBV30 and TRBJ2-4, with a weak D call TRBD1 (6 bases). In germline, CDR1 is GTSNPN, CDR2 SVGIG (reference sequence). V was trimmed by 1 base and J by 7 bases, leaving 14 bases between them. This CDR3 contains 14 residues. CDR3 sequence (DNA): TGTGCCTGGAGTGAAAGGTATAGGGGGAACATTCAGTACTTC. It yields the protein CAWSERYRGNIQYF.

This chain uses TRBV4-1 with TRBJ2-1; TRBD2 matches at 12 bases. The CDR3 length is 17 residues. V lost 2 bases to trimming and J lost 9 bases; unmatched junction nucleotides: 11. Germline values: CDR1 MGHRA, CDR2 YSYEKL. As DNA, the CDR3 is TGCGCCAGCAGCCAACCTCCGACTAGCGGGGGTCTCGGTGAGCAGTTCTTC. Amino acid sequence: CASSQPPTSGGLGEQFF.

J is TRBJ2-6 and V is TRBV15, with D unclear. The CDR3 is 17 residues long. The germline CDR1 and CDR2 sequences are LNHNV and YYDKDF (reference sequence). Trimming stripped 0 bases from V and 1 base from J, with 10 bases between. CDR3 residues: CATSRDRPGSGANVLTF. DNA for the CDR3: TGTGCCACCAGCAGAGACAGACCAGGATCTGGGGCCAACGTCCTGACTTTC.

The chain is built from TRBV28 and TRBJ1-2; D is ambiguous. This CDR3 has 14 residues. Germline assignment: CDR1 MDHEN and CDR2 SYDVKM. V was clipped by 3 bases and J by 2 bases, with 10 bases between them. CDR3 in amino acids: CASSLDSRNYGYTF. In DNA form, the CDR3 reads TGTGCCAGCAGTTTGGACTCAAGGAACTATGGCTACACCTTC.